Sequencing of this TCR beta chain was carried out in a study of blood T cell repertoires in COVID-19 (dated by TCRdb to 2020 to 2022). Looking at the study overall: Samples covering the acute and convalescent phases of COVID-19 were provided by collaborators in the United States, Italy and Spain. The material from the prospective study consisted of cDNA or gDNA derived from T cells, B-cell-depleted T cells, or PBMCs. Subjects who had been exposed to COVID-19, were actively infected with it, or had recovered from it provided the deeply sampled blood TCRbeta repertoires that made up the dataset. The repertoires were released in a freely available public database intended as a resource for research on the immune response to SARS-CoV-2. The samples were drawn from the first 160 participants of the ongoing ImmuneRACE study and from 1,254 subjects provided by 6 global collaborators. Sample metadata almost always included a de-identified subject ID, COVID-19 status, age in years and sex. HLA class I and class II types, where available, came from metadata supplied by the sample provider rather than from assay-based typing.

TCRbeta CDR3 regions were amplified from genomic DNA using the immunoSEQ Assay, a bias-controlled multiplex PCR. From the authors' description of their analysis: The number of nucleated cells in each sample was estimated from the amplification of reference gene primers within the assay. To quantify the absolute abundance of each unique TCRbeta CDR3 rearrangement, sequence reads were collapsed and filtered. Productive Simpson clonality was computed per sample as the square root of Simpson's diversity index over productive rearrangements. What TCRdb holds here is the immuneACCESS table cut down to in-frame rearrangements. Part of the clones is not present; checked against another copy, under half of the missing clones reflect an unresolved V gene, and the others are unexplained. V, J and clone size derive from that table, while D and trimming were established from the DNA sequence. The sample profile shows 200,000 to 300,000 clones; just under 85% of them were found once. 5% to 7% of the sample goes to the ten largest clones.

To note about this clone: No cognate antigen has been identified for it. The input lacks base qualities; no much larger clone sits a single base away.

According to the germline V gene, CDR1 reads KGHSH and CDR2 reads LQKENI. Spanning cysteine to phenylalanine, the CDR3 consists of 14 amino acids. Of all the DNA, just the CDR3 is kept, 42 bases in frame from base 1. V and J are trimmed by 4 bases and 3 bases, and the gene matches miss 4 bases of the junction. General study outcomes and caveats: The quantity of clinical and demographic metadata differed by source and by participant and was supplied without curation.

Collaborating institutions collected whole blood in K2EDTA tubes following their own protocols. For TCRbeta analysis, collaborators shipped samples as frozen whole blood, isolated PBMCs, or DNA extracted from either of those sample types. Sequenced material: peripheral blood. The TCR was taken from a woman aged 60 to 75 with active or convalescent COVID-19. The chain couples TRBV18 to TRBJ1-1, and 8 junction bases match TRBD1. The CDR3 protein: CASSRQGRDTEAFF. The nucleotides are TGTGCCAGCTCACGACAGGGGCGGGACACTGAAGCTTTCTTT.